Reported below is one T cell receptor (beta chain). The source of the sample is a study of PD-L1 blockade in urothelial cancer. The V gene end was trimmed by 4 bases and the J gene end by 3 bases; junction bases not matched to a gene: 6. Germline V gene sequence: CDR1 GTSNPN, CDR2 SVGIG (reference sequence). The CDR3 spans 16 residues. Sequenced by immunoSEQ multiplex PCR; TCRdb stores in-frame clones only, minus some. There are 25,000 to 40,000 clones in the sample; 84% occur only once, and more than 30% lies in the top ten. The chain recombines TRBV30 with TRBJ2-2, with 12 bases aligning to TRBD2. The specimen was PBMCs, collected around atezolizumab (anti-PD-L1) treatment. The origin of this receptor is a man between 60 and 75 years old with urothelial cancer. CDR3 DNA: TGTGCCTGGAAACTAGCGGGAGGAAGGCACACCGGGGAGCTGTTTTTT. Residues: CAWKLAGGRHTGELFF.